These T cell receptor beta chains were read from a single sample in a study of blood T cell repertoires in COVID-19. Produced via immunoSEQ multiplex PCR; TCRdb's table is partial and in-frame only. The data contain roughly 36,000 clones, around 86% of them singletons. Sequencing was carried out using peripheral blood. The source of these receptors is a man aged 80 or over with active COVID-19. CDR3s include the opening cysteine and the closing phenylalanine or tryptophan. Fields, in order: J gene, CDR3 length, clone size, V gene, D gene, CDR3 protein, CDR3 DNA. A D gene is named only where the DNA matches it firmly. Part of the rows lack a size; the others show once, few, many or a class for expanded clones.

j_call: TRBJ2-1
cdr3_length: 15
clone_size: .
v_call: TRBV7-2
d_call: .
cdr3_aa: CASSFDGSRYNEQFF
cdr3_nt: TGTGCCAGCAGCTTCGATGGGAGTCGGTACAATGAGCAGTTCTTC

j_call: TRBJ1-2
cdr3_length: 14
clone_size: .
v_call: TRBV30
d_call: TRBD1
cdr3_aa: CAWGGTGYTYGYTF
cdr3_nt: TGTGCCTGGGGGGGGACAGGGTATACCTATGGCTACACCTTC

j_call: TRBJ1-3
cdr3_length: 15
clone_size: medium-sized
v_call: TRBV4-3
d_call: .
cdr3_aa: CASSQDLSSGNTIYF
cdr3_nt: TGCGCCAGCAGCCAAGATTTGAGCTCTGGAAACACCATATATTTT

j_call: TRBJ2-5
cdr3_length: 13
clone_size: .
v_call: TRBV10-2
d_call: TRBD2
cdr3_aa: CASKLAGTETQYF
cdr3_nt: TGCGCCAGCAAATTAGCGGGAACAGAGACCCAGTACTTC

j_call: TRBJ1-1
cdr3_length: 16
clone_size: few
v_call: TRBV28
d_call: .
cdr3_aa: CASSTDEGLMNTEAFF
cdr3_nt: TGTGCCAGCAGCACAGACGAGGGCCTTATGAACACTGAAGCTTTCTTT

j_call: TRBJ2-1
cdr3_length: 14
clone_size: .
v_call: TRBV18
d_call: .
cdr3_aa: CASHPGGGTGEQFF
cdr3_nt: TGTGCCAGCCACCCCGGAGGCGGTACAGGGGAGCAGTTCTTC

j_call: TRBJ2-3
cdr3_length: 13
clone_size: .
v_call: TRBV29-1
d_call: .
cdr3_aa: CSVVLALADTQYF
cdr3_nt: TGCAGCGTTGTTCTAGCTTTAGCAGATACGCAGTATTTT

j_call: TRBJ2-3
cdr3_length: 15
clone_size: .
v_call: TRBV2
d_call: .
cdr3_aa: CASRRDFYGLDTQYF
cdr3_nt: TGTGCCAGCAGAAGGGACTTCTATGGTTTAGATACGCAGTATTTT

j_call: TRBJ2-2
cdr3_length: 15
clone_size: .
v_call: TRBV7-9
d_call: TRBD2
cdr3_aa: CASRLAGEGTGELFF
cdr3_nt: TGTGCCAGCAGGTTAGCGGGAGAAGGCACCGGGGAGCTGTTTTTT

j_call: TRBJ1-1
cdr3_length: 17
clone_size: .
v_call: TRBV7-9
d_call: .
cdr3_aa: CASSTRQDWARYTEAFF
cdr3_nt: TGTGCCAGCAGCACACGACAGGATTGGGCTAGGTACACTGAAGCTTTCTTT

j_call: TRBJ2-7
cdr3_length: 13
clone_size: .
v_call: TRBV9
d_call: .
cdr3_aa: CASSVGDGSLQYF
cdr3_nt: TGTGCCAGCAGCGTAGGGGACGGGAGCCTGCAGTACTTC

j_call: TRBJ2-7
cdr3_length: 15
clone_size: .
v_call: TRBV9
d_call: TRBD2
cdr3_aa: CASSPPASGAYEQYF
cdr3_nt: TGTGCCAGCAGCCCTCCGGCTAGCGGGGCCTACGAGCAGTACTTC

j_call: TRBJ2-7
cdr3_length: 17
clone_size: .
v_call: TRBV18
d_call: .
cdr3_aa: CASSFAAPGILIYEQYF
cdr3_nt: TGTGCCAGCTCATTTGCTGCCCCAGGGATACTAATCTACGAGCAGTACTTC

j_call: TRBJ1-5
cdr3_length: 14
clone_size: .
v_call: TRBV30
d_call: .
cdr3_aa: CAWSGGNSNQPQHF
cdr3_nt: TGTGCCTGGAGTGGAGGGAATAGCAATCAGCCCCAGCATTTT

j_call: TRBJ1-5
cdr3_length: 14
clone_size: .
v_call: TRBV2
d_call: TRBD1
cdr3_aa: CASRTGAGNQPQHF
cdr3_nt: TGTGCCAGCAGGACAGGGGCGGGCAATCAGCCCCAGCATTTT

j_call: TRBJ2-1
cdr3_length: 15
clone_size: .
v_call: TRBV7-2
d_call: TRBD1
cdr3_aa: CASSDQRTGGNEQFF
cdr3_nt: TGTGCCAGCAGCGACCAAAGGACAGGGGGGAATGAGCAGTTCTTC

j_call: TRBJ1-6
cdr3_length: 14
clone_size: .
v_call: TRBV25-1
d_call: .
cdr3_aa: CASSGSSLYSPLHF
cdr3_nt: TGTGCCAGCAGTGGTTCTAGCTTATATTCACCCCTCCACTTT

j_call: TRBJ2-7
cdr3_length: 14
clone_size: .
v_call: TRBV6-2/TRBV6-3
d_call: TRBD2
cdr3_aa: CASSTSGRYYEQYF
cdr3_nt: TGTGCCAGCAGTACTAGCGGGAGGTACTACGAGCAGTACTTC

j_call: TRBJ1-2
cdr3_length: 13
clone_size: .
v_call: TRBV28
d_call: .
cdr3_aa: CASSLLENYGYTF
cdr3_nt: TGTGCCAGCAGTTTATTGGAGAACTATGGCTACACCTTC

j_call: TRBJ2-7
cdr3_length: 15
clone_size: .
v_call: TRBV7-2
d_call: TRBD2
cdr3_aa: CASSPQAGGRGEQYF
cdr3_nt: TGTGCCAGCAGCCCACAAGCGGGAGGGCGTGGCGAGCAGTACTTC

j_call: TRBJ2-1
cdr3_length: 21
clone_size: .
v_call: TRBV4-1
d_call: TRBD2
cdr3_aa: CASSPKGPRTSGRATYNEQFF
cdr3_nt: TGCGCCAGCAGCCCCAAGGGCCCCCGGACTAGCGGGAGGGCCACCTACAATGAGCAGTTCTTC

j_call: TRBJ1-5
cdr3_length: 12
clone_size: .
v_call: TRBV30
d_call: TRBD1
cdr3_aa: CATGQGNQPQHF
cdr3_nt: TGTGCCACGGGACAGGGAAATCAGCCCCAGCATTTT

j_call: TRBJ2-7
cdr3_length: 14
clone_size: few
v_call: TRBV6-5
d_call: TRBD1
cdr3_aa: CASSYGTGGYEQYF
cdr3_nt: TGTGCCAGCAGTTACGGGACAGGAGGCTACGAGCAGTACTTC

j_call: TRBJ2-3
cdr3_length: 15
clone_size: few
v_call: TRBV9
d_call: .
cdr3_aa: CASSVDGANTDTQYF
cdr3_nt: TGTGCCAGCAGCGTAGATGGGGCGAACACAGATACGCAGTATTTT

j_call: TRBJ2-7
cdr3_length: 14
clone_size: .
v_call: TRBV24-1
d_call: TRBD2
cdr3_aa: CALGEGGSSYEQYF
cdr3_nt: TGTGCCCTGGGGGAGGGAGGGAGCTCCTACGAGCAGTACTTC

j_call: TRBJ2-1
cdr3_length: 15
clone_size: .
v_call: TRBV27
d_call: TRBD2
cdr3_aa: CASSGRLSSYNEQFF
cdr3_nt: TGTGCCAGCAGCGGGAGGTTGAGCTCCTACAATGAGCAGTTCTTC

j_call: TRBJ2-1
cdr3_length: 10
clone_size: once
v_call: TRBV20-1
d_call: .
cdr3_aa: CSAGLVEQFF
cdr3_nt: TGCAGTGCCGGACTCGTTGAGCAGTTCTTC

j_call: TRBJ2-7
cdr3_length: 14
clone_size: .
v_call: TRBV5-4
d_call: TRBD2
cdr3_aa: CASSLVGTSGEQYF
cdr3_nt: TGTGCCAGCAGCTTGGTAGGGACTAGCGGGGAGCAGTACTTC

j_call: TRBJ2-5
cdr3_length: 15
clone_size: .
v_call: TRBV6-1
d_call: .
cdr3_aa: CASSEAQGQGETQYF
cdr3_nt: TGTGCCAGCAGTGAAGCGCAGGGGCAAGGGGAGACCCAGTACTTC

j_call: TRBJ2-7
cdr3_length: 15
clone_size: .
v_call: TRBV5-1
d_call: TRBD1
cdr3_aa: CASSPTGTAAYEQYF
cdr3_nt: TGCGCCAGCAGCCCGACAGGGACGGCAGCCTACGAGCAGTACTTC

j_call: TRBJ2-5
cdr3_length: 16
clone_size: .
v_call: TRBV9
d_call: TRBD1
cdr3_aa: CASSVAGTGGVETQYF
cdr3_nt: TGTGCCAGCAGCGTAGCAGGGACAGGGGGCGTTGAGACCCAGTACTTC

j_call: TRBJ1-2
cdr3_length: 15
clone_size: .
v_call: TRBV7-2
d_call: TRBD1
cdr3_aa: CASSLEDRERGGYTF
cdr3_nt: TGTGCCAGCAGCTTAGAAGACAGGGAGAGGGGTGGCTACACCTTC

j_call: TRBJ2-1
cdr3_length: 17
clone_size: .
v_call: TRBV5-5
d_call: .
cdr3_aa: CASSLEVGVGSYNEQFF
cdr3_nt: TGTGCCAGCAGCTTGGAGGTGGGAGTGGGTTCCTACAATGAGCAGTTCTTC

j_call: TRBJ2-5
cdr3_length: 14
clone_size: .
v_call: TRBV18
d_call: TRBD1
cdr3_aa: CASSAGTASETQYF
cdr3_nt: TGTGCCAGCTCAGCCGGGACAGCAAGCGAGACCCAGTACTTC

j_call: TRBJ2-1
cdr3_length: 16
clone_size: .
v_call: TRBV19
d_call: TRBD2
cdr3_aa: CASSIEAGGRYNEQFF
cdr3_nt: TGTGCCAGTAGTATTGAAGCGGGAGGTCGGTACAATGAGCAGTTCTTC

j_call: TRBJ2-2
cdr3_length: 15
clone_size: .
v_call: TRBV7-2
d_call: .
cdr3_aa: CASTIPQGKAGELFF
cdr3_nt: TGTGCCAGCACCATACCACAGGGAAAGGCCGGGGAGCTGTTTTTT

j_call: TRBJ2-5
cdr3_length: 14
clone_size: .
v_call: TRBV5-1
d_call: TRBD2
cdr3_aa: CASSFGGGGETQYF
cdr3_nt: TGCGCCAGCAGCTTCGGGGGGGGCGGAGAGACCCAGTACTTC

j_call: TRBJ2-1
cdr3_length: 11
clone_size: once
v_call: TRBV9
d_call: TRBD2
cdr3_aa: CASSGSGKQFF
cdr3_nt: TGTGCCAGCAGCGGGAGCGGGAAGCAGTTCTTC

j_call: TRBJ2-3
cdr3_length: 18
clone_size: .
v_call: TRBV4-1
d_call: TRBD2
cdr3_aa: CASSLGRGGRAPTDTQYF
cdr3_nt: TGCGCCAGCAGTCTGGGAAGAGGCGGGAGGGCCCCCACAGATACGCAGTATTTT

j_call: TRBJ1-2
cdr3_length: 11
clone_size: .
v_call: TRBV7-9
d_call: TRBD1
cdr3_aa: CASRDRGGYTF
cdr3_nt: TGTGCCAGCCGAGACAGGGGTGGCTACACCTTC

j_call: TRBJ1-5
cdr3_length: 15
clone_size: .
v_call: TRBV6-1
d_call: .
cdr3_aa: CASRAGSVSNQPQHF
cdr3_nt: TGTGCCAGCAGAGCCGGTTCGGTTAGCAATCAGCCCCAGCATTTT

j_call: TRBJ2-2
cdr3_length: 15
clone_size: .
v_call: TRBV27
d_call: .
cdr3_aa: CASSPGLIITGELFF
cdr3_nt: TGTGCCAGCAGCCCGGGACTGATAATCACCGGGGAGCTGTTTTTT

j_call: TRBJ2-7
cdr3_length: 17
clone_size: .
v_call: TRBV5-1
d_call: .
cdr3_aa: CASSPISGQGLIYEQYF
cdr3_nt: TGCGCCAGCAGCCCAATCTCAGGACAGGGACTAATCTACGAGCAGTACTTC

j_call: TRBJ2-7
cdr3_length: 15
clone_size: .
v_call: TRBV5-1
d_call: .
cdr3_aa: CASSLDLTARDEQYF
cdr3_nt: TGCGCCAGCAGCTTGGATCTGACCGCCCGGGACGAGCAGTACTTC

j_call: TRBJ2-7
cdr3_length: 14
clone_size: .
v_call: TRBV6-1
d_call: TRBD1
cdr3_aa: CASSEEDRGAEQYF
cdr3_nt: TGTGCCAGCAGTGAAGAGGACAGGGGGGCCGAGCAGTACTTC

j_call: TRBJ1-2
cdr3_length: 11
clone_size: .
v_call: TRBV28
d_call: .
cdr3_aa: CLVGANYGYTF
cdr3_nt: TGTTTGGTAGGGGCCAACTATGGCTACACCTTC

j_call: TRBJ1-1
cdr3_length: 15
clone_size: .
v_call: TRBV15
d_call: .
cdr3_aa: CATSRRLKESTEAFF
cdr3_nt: TGTGCCACCAGCAGACGACTCAAAGAGTCCACTGAAGCTTTCTTT

j_call: TRBJ2-7
cdr3_length: 11
clone_size: few
v_call: TRBV29-1
d_call: .
cdr3_aa: CSVAGFHEQYF
cdr3_nt: TGCAGCGTTGCAGGGTTCCACGAGCAGTACTTC

j_call: TRBJ1-5
cdr3_length: 13
clone_size: .
v_call: TRBV10-3
d_call: TRBD1
cdr3_aa: CAIGTDSNQPQHF
cdr3_nt: TGTGCCATAGGGACAGATAGCAATCAGCCCCAGCATTTT

j_call: TRBJ2-1
cdr3_length: 12
clone_size: .
v_call: TRBV5-6
d_call: .
cdr3_aa: CASSLAYNEQFF
cdr3_nt: TGTGCCAGCAGCTTGGCGTACAATGAGCAGTTCTTC

j_call: TRBJ2-5
cdr3_length: 13
clone_size: .
v_call: TRBV9
d_call: .
cdr3_aa: CASSVEVTGTQYF
cdr3_nt: TGTGCCAGCAGCGTAGAGGTAACGGGGACCCAGTACTTC

j_call: TRBJ1-6
cdr3_length: 13
clone_size: few
v_call: TRBV28
d_call: .
cdr3_aa: CASTTDRNSPLHF
cdr3_nt: TGTGCCAGCACCACGGACAGAAATTCACCCCTCCACTTT

j_call: TRBJ2-7
cdr3_length: 13
clone_size: once
v_call: TRBV29-1
d_call: .
cdr3_aa: CSAGGGQYLEQYF
cdr3_nt: TGCAGCGCCGGCGGCGGGCAATACCTCGAGCAGTACTTC

j_call: TRBJ1-2
cdr3_length: 18
clone_size: .
v_call: TRBV2
d_call: TRBD1
cdr3_aa: CASRGDRGRNRINYGYTF
cdr3_nt: TGTGCCAGCAGGGGAGACAGGGGGCGGAATAGAATTAACTATGGCTACACCTTC

j_call: TRBJ2-5
cdr3_length: 14
clone_size: .
v_call: TRBV11-2
d_call: .
cdr3_aa: CASSRGLLGETQYF
cdr3_nt: TGTGCCAGCAGCCGTGGGCTGCTTGGTGAGACCCAGTACTTC

j_call: TRBJ2-3
cdr3_length: 14
clone_size: once
v_call: TRBV7-2
d_call: .
cdr3_aa: CASSSGESTDTQYF
cdr3_nt: TGTGCCAGCAGCTCTGGAGAGAGCACAGATACGCAGTATTTT

j_call: TRBJ2-1
cdr3_length: 13
clone_size: .
v_call: TRBV28
d_call: .
cdr3_aa: CASSQGSYNEQFF
cdr3_nt: TGTGCCAGCAGCCAGGGATCCTACAATGAGCAGTTCTTC

j_call: TRBJ2-3
cdr3_length: 15
clone_size: .
v_call: TRBV29-1
d_call: TRBD1
cdr3_aa: CSVDEGAFGSGTQYF
cdr3_nt: TGCAGCGTTGATGAGGGGGCGTTTGGAAGTGGTACGCAGTATTTT

j_call: TRBJ2-5
cdr3_length: 16
clone_size: .
v_call: TRBV19
d_call: TRBD1
cdr3_aa: CASSPPGQGVKETQYF
cdr3_nt: TGTGCCAGTAGTCCGCCGGGACAGGGGGTGAAAGAGACCCAGTACTTC

j_call: TRBJ1-1
cdr3_length: 14
clone_size: .
v_call: TRBV5-6
d_call: TRBD1
cdr3_aa: CASSLSGGGTEAFF
cdr3_nt: TGTGCCAGCAGCTTGTCAGGGGGAGGAACTGAAGCTTTCTTT